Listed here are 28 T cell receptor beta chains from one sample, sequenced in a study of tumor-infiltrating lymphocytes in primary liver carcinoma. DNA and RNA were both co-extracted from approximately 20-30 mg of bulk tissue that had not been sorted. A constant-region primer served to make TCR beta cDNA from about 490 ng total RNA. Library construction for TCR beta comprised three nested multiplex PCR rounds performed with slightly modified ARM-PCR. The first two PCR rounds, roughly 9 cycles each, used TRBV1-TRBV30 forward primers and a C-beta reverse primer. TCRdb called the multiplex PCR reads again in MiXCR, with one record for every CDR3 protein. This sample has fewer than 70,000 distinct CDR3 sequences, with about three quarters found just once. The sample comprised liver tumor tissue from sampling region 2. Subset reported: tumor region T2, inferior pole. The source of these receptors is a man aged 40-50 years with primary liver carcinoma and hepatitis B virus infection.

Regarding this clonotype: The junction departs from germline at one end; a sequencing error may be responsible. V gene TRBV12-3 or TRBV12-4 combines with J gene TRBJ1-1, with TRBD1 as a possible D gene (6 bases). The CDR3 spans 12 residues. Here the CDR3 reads CASSLKDSETFF. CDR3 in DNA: TGTGCCAGCAGTTTAAAGGACAGTGAAACTTTCTTT.

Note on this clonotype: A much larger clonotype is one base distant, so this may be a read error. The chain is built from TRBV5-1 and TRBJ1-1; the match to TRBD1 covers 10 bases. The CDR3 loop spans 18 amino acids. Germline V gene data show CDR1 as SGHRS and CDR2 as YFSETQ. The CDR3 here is CASSFFGGTGVRGTKAFF. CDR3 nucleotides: TGCGCCAGCAGCTTTTTCGGTGGGACAGGGGTTCGGGGCACTAAAGCTTTCTTT.

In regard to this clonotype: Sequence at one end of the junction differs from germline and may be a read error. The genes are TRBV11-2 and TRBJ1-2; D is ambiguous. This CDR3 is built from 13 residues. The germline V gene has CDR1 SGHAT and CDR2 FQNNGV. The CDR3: CASSLEGNCGYTF. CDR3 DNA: TGTGCCAGCAGCTTAGAGGGGAACTGTGGCTATACCTTC.

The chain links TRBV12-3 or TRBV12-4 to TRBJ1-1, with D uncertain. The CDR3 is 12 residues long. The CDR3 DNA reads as TGTGTCAGTAGTCTAAAGAACACTGAAGCTTTCTTT. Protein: CVSSLKNTEAFF.

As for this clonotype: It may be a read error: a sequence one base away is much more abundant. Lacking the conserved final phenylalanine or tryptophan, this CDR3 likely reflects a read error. This CDR3 reads CASSEERQRFNEQFL. The CDR3 coding sequence is TGTGCCAGCAGTGAAGAGCGACAGCGATTCAATGAGCAGTTCCTC. This chain links TRBV6-1 with TRBJ2-1; TRBD1 might be the D (5 bases). The germline gives CDR1 MNHNS, CDR2 SASEGT. The CDR3 extends over 15 amino acids. With 1 base removed from V and 6 bases from J, the gap between germline ends came to 13 bases.

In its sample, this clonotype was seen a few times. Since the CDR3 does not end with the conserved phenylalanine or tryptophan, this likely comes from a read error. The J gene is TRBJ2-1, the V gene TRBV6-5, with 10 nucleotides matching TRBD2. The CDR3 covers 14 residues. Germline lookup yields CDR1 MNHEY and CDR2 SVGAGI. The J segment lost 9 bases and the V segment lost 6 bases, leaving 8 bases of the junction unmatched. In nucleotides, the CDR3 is TGTGCCAGCAGGCAGCGGGAGGGTCCAGGTGAGCAGTTCTCC. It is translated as CASRQREGPGEQFS.

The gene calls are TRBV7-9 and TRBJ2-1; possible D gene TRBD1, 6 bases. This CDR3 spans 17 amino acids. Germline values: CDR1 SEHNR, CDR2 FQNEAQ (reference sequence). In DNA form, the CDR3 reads TGTGTCAACAGCTTACCATATCAGGGGCCTAAAACAAAAGAGCAGTTCTTC. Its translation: CVNSLPYQGPKTKEQFF.

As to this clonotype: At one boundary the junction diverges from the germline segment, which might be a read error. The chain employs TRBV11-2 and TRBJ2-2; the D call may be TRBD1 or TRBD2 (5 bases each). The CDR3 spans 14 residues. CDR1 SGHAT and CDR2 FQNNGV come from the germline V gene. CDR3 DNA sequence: TGTGCCAGGAGCACAGACTCGGACACCGGGGAGCGGTTTTTT. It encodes CARSTDSDTGERFF.

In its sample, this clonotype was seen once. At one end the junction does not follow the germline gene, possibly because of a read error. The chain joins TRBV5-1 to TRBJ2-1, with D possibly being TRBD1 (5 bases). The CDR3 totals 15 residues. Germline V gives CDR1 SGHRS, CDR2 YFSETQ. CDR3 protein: CACRAWGGWDNEQFF. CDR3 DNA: TGCGCCTGCAGGGCATGGGGCGGCTGGGACAATGAGCAGTTCTTC. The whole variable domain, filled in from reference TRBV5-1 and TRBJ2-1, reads KAGVTQTPRYLIKTRGQQVTLSCSPISGHRSVSWYQQTPGQGLQFLFEYFSETQRNKGNFPGRFSGRQFSNSRSEMNVSTLELGDSALYLCACRAWGGWDNEQFFGPGTRLTVL.

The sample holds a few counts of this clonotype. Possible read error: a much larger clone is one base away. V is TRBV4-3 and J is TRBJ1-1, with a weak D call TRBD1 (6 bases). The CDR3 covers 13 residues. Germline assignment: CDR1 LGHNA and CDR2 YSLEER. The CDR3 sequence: CTSSQGGNTEAFF. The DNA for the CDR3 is TGCACCAGCAGCCAAGGGGGGAACACTGAAGCTTTCTTT.

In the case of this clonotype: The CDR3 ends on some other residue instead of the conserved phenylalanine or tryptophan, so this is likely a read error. DNA of the CDR3: TGTGTCAGCAGCCGAGATATGGGCAGGGGTGGTGGCTACACCCTC. This gives the protein CVSSRDMGRGGGYTL. This chain connects TRBV4-2 to TRBJ1-2; weak D call: TRBD1 (6 bases). Germline CDR1 and CDR2: LGHNA and YNFKEQ. This CDR3 has 15 amino acids.

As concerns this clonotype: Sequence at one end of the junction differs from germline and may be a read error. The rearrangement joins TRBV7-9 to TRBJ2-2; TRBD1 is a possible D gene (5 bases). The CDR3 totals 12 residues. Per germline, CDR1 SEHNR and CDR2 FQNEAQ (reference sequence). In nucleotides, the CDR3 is TGTGCCAGCAGGTCGGACACAGGGGAGCTGTTTTTT. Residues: CASRSDTGELFF.

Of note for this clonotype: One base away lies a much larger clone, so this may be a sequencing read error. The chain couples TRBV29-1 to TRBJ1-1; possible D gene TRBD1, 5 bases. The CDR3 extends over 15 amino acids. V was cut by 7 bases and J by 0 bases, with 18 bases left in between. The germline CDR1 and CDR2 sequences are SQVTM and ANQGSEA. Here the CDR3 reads CSALPGWGMNTEAFF. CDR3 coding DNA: TGCAGCGCTCTTCCGGGGTGGGGGATGAACACTGAAGCTTTCTTT.

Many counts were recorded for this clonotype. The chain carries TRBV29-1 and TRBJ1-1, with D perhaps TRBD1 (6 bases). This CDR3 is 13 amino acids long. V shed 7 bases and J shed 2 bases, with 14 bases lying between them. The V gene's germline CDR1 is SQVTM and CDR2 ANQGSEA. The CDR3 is CSARRDINTEAFF. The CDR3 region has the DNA TGCAGCGCACGCCGGGACATCAACACTGAAGCTTTCTTT.

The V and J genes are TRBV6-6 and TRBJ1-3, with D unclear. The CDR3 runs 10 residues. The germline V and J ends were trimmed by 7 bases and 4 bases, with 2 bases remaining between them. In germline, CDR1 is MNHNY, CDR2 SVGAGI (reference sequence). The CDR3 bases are TGTGCCAGCACCGGAAACACCATATATTTT. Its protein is CASTGNTIYF.

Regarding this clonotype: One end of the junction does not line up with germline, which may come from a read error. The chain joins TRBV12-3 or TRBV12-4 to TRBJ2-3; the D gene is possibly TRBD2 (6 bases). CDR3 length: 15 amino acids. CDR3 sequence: CVSSKMGGATDTQYF. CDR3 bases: TGTGTCAGCAGCAAAATGGGGGGAGCGACAGATACACAGTATTTT.

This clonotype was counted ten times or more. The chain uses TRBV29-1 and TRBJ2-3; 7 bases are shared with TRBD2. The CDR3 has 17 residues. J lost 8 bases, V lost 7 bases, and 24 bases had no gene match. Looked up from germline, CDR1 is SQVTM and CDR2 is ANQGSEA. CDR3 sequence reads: CSAPTAGSQGLSATQYF. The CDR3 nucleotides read TGCAGCGCCCCGACAGCGGGATCCCAAGGGTTGTCGGCTACGCAGTATTTT.

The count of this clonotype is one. CDR3 loop: CASSLQYQETQYF. In nucleotides, the CDR3 is TGTGCCAGCAGCTTACAGTACCAAGAGACCCAGTACTTC. The J gene is TRBJ2-5, the V gene TRBV11-1; no reliable D call. The CDR3 length is 13 residues. Germline CDR1 reads SGHAT; CDR2 reads FQDESV (reference sequence). With 2 bases removed from V and 0 bases from J, the gap between germline ends came to 4 bases.

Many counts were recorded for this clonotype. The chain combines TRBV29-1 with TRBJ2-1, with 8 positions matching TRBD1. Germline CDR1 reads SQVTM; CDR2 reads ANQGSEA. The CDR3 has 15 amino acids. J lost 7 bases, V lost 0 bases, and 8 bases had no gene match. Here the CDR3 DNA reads TGCAGCGTTGAAGACCCGGGACAGGAGTTAAATGAGCAGTTCTTC. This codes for CSVEDPGQELNEQFF.

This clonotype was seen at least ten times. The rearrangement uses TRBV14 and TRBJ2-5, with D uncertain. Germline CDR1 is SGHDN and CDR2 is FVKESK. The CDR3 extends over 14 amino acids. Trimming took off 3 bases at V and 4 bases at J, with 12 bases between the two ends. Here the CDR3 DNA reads TGTGCCAGCAGCCACTGGTCCGCTCCAGAGACCCAGTACTTC. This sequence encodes CASSHWSAPETQYF.

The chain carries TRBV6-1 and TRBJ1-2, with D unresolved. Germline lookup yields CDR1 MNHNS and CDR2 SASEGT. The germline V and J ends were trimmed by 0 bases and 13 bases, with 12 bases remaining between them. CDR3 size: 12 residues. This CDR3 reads CASSEALLGRTF. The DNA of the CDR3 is TGTGCCAGCAGTGAAGCGCTCTTAGGCCGCACCTTC.

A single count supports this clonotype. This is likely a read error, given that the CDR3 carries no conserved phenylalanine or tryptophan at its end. The CDR3 nucleotides read TGTGCCAGCAGTTCCAGGGTAGGGATCAATCAGCCCCAGCATTCT. It yields the protein CASSSRVGINQPQHS. The rearrangement joins TRBV6-2 or TRBV6-3 to TRBJ1-5; D may be TRBD1 (5 bases). Germline V gene lookup returns CDR1 MNHEY and CDR2 SVGEGT. V gave up 4 bases and J gave up 3 bases, with 13 bases separating them. The CDR3 runs to 15 residues.

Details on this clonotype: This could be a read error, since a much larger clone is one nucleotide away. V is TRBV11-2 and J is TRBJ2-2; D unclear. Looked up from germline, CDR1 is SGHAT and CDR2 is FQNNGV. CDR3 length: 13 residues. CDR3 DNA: TGTGCCAACAGCCAAGGTGTGGCCGGGGAGCTGTTTTTT. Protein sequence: CANSQGVAGELFF.

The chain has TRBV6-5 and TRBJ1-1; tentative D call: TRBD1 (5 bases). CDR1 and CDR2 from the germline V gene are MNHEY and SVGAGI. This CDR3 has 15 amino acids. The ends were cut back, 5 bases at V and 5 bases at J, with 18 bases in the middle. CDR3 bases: TGTGCCAGCAGTAAGTTACAGGAGTCGAGGACTGAAGCTTTCTTT. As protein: CASSKLQESRTEAFF.

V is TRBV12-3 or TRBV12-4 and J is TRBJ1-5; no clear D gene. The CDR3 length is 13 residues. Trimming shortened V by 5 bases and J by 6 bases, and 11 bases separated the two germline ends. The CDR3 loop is CASSPQDFQPQHF. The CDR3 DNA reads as TGTGCCAGCAGTCCGCAGGATTTTCAGCCCCAGCATTTT.

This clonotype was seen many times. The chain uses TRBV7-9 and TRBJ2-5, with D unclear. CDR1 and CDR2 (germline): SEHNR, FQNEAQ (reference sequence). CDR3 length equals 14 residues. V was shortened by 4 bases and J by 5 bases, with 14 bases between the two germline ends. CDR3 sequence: CASSSGAAFETQYF. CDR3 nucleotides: TGTGCCAGCAGCTCCGGCGCCGCCTTCGAGACCCAGTACTTC.

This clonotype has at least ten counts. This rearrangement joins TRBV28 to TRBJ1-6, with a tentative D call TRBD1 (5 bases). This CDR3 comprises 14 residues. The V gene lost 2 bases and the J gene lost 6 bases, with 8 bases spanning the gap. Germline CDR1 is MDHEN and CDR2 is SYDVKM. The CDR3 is CASSLGGINSPLHF. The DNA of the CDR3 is TGTGCCAGCAGTTTAGGGGGGATTAATTCACCCCTCCACTTT.

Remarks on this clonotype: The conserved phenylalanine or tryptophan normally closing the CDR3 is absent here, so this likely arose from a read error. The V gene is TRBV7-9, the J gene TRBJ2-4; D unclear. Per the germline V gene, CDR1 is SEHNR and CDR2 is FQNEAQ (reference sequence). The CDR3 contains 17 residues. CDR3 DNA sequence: TGTGCCAGCAGTAACTCCCTAGGTCCGATAGCCAAAAACATCCAGTACTTA. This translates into CASSNSLGPIAKNIQYL.